One and the same sample provided the 21 T cell receptor beta chains below, sequenced in a study of beta chain features in type 1 diabetes. Sequencing targeted expressed TCRB transcripts, as all isolated RNA had been reverse transcribed. This table comes from immunoSEQ multiplex PCR, and its TCRdb copy is limited to in-frame clones, with some not included. This table has nearly 350,000 clones, approximately 9.9% appearing once. These receptors have no known antigen. Points from the study as a whole: Type 1 diabetes patients showed a moderate but significant shortening of TCRB CDR3s in all four CD4+ subsets.

Input material: central memory CD4+ T cells from blood. The source of these receptors is a man younger than 40 with type 1 diabetes.

The genes are TRBV4-3 and TRBJ1-3; D unresolved. Trimming shortened V by 0 bases and J by 0 bases, and 6 bases separated the two germline ends. This CDR3 spans 15 amino acids. Germline V gives CDR1 LGHNA, CDR2 YSLEER. Here the CDR3 DNA reads TGCGCCAGCAGCCAAGATGACGTCTCTGGAAACACCATATATTTT. It codes for CASSQDDVSGNTIYF.

In this sample, this clone turned up a few times. The V and J genes are TRBV4-3 and TRBJ2-6; D may be TRBD2 (5 bases). V was shortened by 0 bases and J by 0 bases, with 15 bases between the two germline ends. Per germline, CDR1 LGHNA and CDR2 YSLEER. There are 19 residues in the CDR3. CDR3: CASSQEVVSGFSGANVLTF. In DNA form, the CDR3 reads TGCGCCAGCAGCCAAGAGGTCGTCTCGGGATTCTCTGGGGCCAACGTCCTGACTTTC.

The rearrangement uses TRBV7-2 and TRBJ2-1, with 13 bases identical to TRBD2. The CDR3 spans 19 residues. The trim removed 0 bases at V and 0 bases at J, leaving 5 bases unmatched. CDR1 and CDR2 (germline): SGHTA, FQGNSA. CDR3 DNA: TGTGCCAGCAGCTTAGCAAGACTAGCGGGGGGACTCTCCTACAATGAGCAGTTCTTC. This sequence encodes CASSLARLAGGLSYNEQFF.

The table lists this clone with a few counts. CDR3 coding DNA: TGTGCCAGCAGTTACGGGCTAGCGGGGGGCCAAGAGACCCAGTACTTC. Its translation is CASSYGLAGGQETQYF. This rearrangement joins TRBV6-6 to TRBJ2-5, with 11 bases fitting TRBD2. The germline V gene has CDR1 MNHNY and CDR2 SVGAGI (reference sequence). Trimming cost V 2 bases and J 1 base; bases outside gene matches: 3. There are 16 residues in the CDR3.

The V and J genes are TRBV30 and TRBJ1-5; 7 nucleotides line up with TRBD1. Germline CDR1 GTSNPN, CDR2 SVGIG (reference sequence). The CDR3 consists of 13 residues. The J segment lost 7 bases and the V segment lost 1 base, leaving 4 bases of the junction unmatched. This CDR3 is CAWSGAGGQPQHF. DNA for the CDR3: TGTGCCTGGAGTGGGGCAGGGGGACAGCCCCAGCATTTT. The full variable domain, with the rest looked up from reference TRBV30 and TRBJ1-5, is SQTIHQWPATLVQPVGSPLSLECTVEGTSNPNLYWYRQAAGRGLQLLFYSVGIGQISSEVPQNLSASRPQDRQFILSSKKLLLSDSGFYLCAWSGAGGQPQHFGDGTRLSIL.

The chain links TRBV7-9 to TRBJ1-2; 9 bases align to TRBD1. The V and J ends lost 2 bases and 5 bases, in that order; junction bases with no gene match: 6. From germline, CDR1 is SEHNR and CDR2 FQNEAQ (reference sequence). The CDR3 extends over 15 amino acids. CDR3 amino acids: CASSLSLGTGYGYTF. CDR3 in DNA: TGTGCCAGCAGCTTAAGTCTGGGGACAGGGTATGGCTACACCTTC. Variable domain in full (rest from reference TRBV7-9 and TRBJ1-2): DTGVSQNPRHKITKRGQNVTFRCDPISEHNRLYWYRQTLGQGPEFLTYFQNEAQLEKSRLLSDRFSAERPKGSFSTLEIQRTEQGDSAMYLCASSLSLGTGYGYTFGSGTRLTVV.

This chain joins TRBV7-2 and TRBJ1-6; D remains unclear. V gave up 0 bases and J gave up 10 bases, with 7 bases separating them. CDR1 and CDR2 (germline): SGHTA, FQGNSA. This CDR3 is 13 amino acids long. Written as DNA, the CDR3 is TGTGCCAGCAGCTTAGCTTTTGGGTCACCCCTCCACTTT. Residues: CASSLAFGSPLHF. Full variable domain (missing parts from reference TRBV7-2 and TRBJ1-6): GAGVSQSPSNKVTEKGKDVELRCDPISGHTALYWYRQSLGQGLEFLIYFQGNSAPDKSGLPSDRFSAERTGGSVSTLTIQRTQQEDSAVYLCASSLAFGSPLHFGNGTRLTVT.

The chain recombines TRBV5-1 with TRBJ1-1, with 10 bases that match TRBD1. With V trimmed by 4 bases and J by 4 bases, 10 bases remained unmatched. This CDR3 has 16 residues. CDR1 and CDR2 from the germline V gene are SGHRS and YFSETQ. In nucleotides, the CDR3 is TGCGCCAGCAGCCCGACAGGGGGCGAGAGGGGCACTGAAGCTTTCTTT. Its protein product is CASSPTGGERGTEAFF.

As concerns this clone: One junction end does not reproduce the germline sequence, and a read error may be involved. The CDR3 spells CASSLDRSTDTQYF. In DNA form, the CDR3 reads TGTGCTAGCAGCTTAGACAGGTCCACAGATACGCAGTATTTT. The chain joins TRBV7-7 to TRBJ2-3, with D perhaps matching TRBD1 (6 bases). Per the germline V gene, CDR1 is SSHAT and CDR2 is FNYEAQ (reference sequence). This CDR3 contains 14 residues.

This chain uses TRBV2 with TRBJ2-5; no definite D call. The length of the CDR3 is 12 residues. Germline-derived CDR1 and CDR2 are SNHLY and FYNNEI. V dropped 10 bases and J dropped 2 bases, with 11 bases sitting between them. The CDR3 DNA reads as TGTGCCATTGCGGACGGGCAAGAGACCCAGTACTTC. This translates into CAIADGQETQYF.

Here the CDR3 DNA reads TGTGCCAGCAGCTTGGGTGCGGGACTAGGCCAAGAGACCCAGTACTTC. Its translation is CASSLGAGLGQETQYF. The chain employs TRBV11-2 and TRBJ2-5; 8 nucleotides line up with TRBD2. V shed 3 bases, J shed 1 base, and the junction held 7 bases outside the gene matches. The CDR3 runs to 16 residues. Germline CDR1 and CDR2: SGHAT and FQNNGV.

This clone was counted at least ten times. V gene TRBV7-9 combines with J gene TRBJ2-2; no clear D. CDR1 is SEHNR, CDR2 FQNEAQ, per germline (reference sequence). V was trimmed by 1 base and J by 4 bases, leaving 7 bases between them. The CDR3 contains 14 residues. CDR3 DNA: TGTGCCAGCAGCTTAGAGGCTATCACCGGGGAGCTGTTTTTT. Residues: CASSLEAITGELFF. Full variable domain (missing parts from reference TRBV7-9 and TRBJ2-2): DTGVSQNPRHKITKRGQNVTFRCDPISEHNRLYWYRQTLGQGPEFLTYFQNEAQLEKSRLLSDRFSAERPKGSFSTLEIQRTEQGDSAMYLCASSLEAITGELFFGEGSRLTVL.

In this sample, this clone turned up many times. The chain employs TRBV28 and TRBJ2-7; no clear D gene. Germline-derived CDR1 and CDR2 are MDHEN and SYDVKM. The germline V and J ends were trimmed by 10 bases and 1 base, with 8 bases remaining between them. The CDR3 sequence is 11 residues long. This chain's CDR3 is CATMNSYEQYF. CDR3 sequence (DNA): TGTGCCACCATGAATTCCTACGAGCAGTACTTC. Based on the CDR3 plus reference TRBV28 and TRBJ2-7, the full variable domain is DVKVTQSSRYLVKRTGEKVFLECVQDMDHENMFWYRQDPGLGLRLIYFSYDVKMKEKGDIPEGYSVSREKKERFSLILESASTNQTSMYLCATMNSYEQYFGPGTRLTVT.

This clone occurred a few times. The chain is built from TRBV6-5 and TRBJ1-1; D is unclear. The V and J ends lost 6 bases and 6 bases respectively, with 11 bases between them. This CDR3 region has 12 residues. CDR1 is MNHEY and CDR2 is SVGAGI in the germline V gene. CDR3 nucleotide sequence: TGTGCCAGCAGGGTAGGGAGGTCTGAAGCTTTCTTT. Protein sequence: CASRVGRSEAFF.

Notes on this clone: At the DNA level, this CDR3 is encoded by other sequences in the same sample as well. The J gene is TRBJ2-7, the V gene TRBV7-2, with D uncertain. Germline V gene data show CDR1 as SGHTA and CDR2 as FQGNSA. V was shortened by 3 bases and J by 0 bases, with 9 bases between the two germline ends. This CDR3 spans 14 amino acids. CDR3 bases: TGTGCCAGCAGCTTGGACCTTAGCTCCTACGAGCAGTACTTC. Protein: CASSLDLSSYEQYF.

The sample holds many counts of this clone. The chain recombines TRBV6-6 with TRBJ1-4; tentative D call: TRBD1 (6 bases). Trimming removed 0 bases at V and 8 bases at J, with 10 bases between. Looked up from germline, CDR1 is MNHNY and CDR2 is SVGAGI (reference sequence). This CDR3 is built from 14 residues. The CDR3 DNA reads as TGTGCCAGCAGTTACTCAACAGGGAAGGAAAAACTGTTTTTT. Encoded protein: CASSYSTGKEKLFF.

On this clone: The identical CDR3 is also encoded by other nucleotide sequences in the sample. V gene TRBV7-9 combines with J gene TRBJ2-5; no reliable D call. This CDR3 contains 12 residues. Trimming stripped 3 bases from V and 1 base from J, with 3 bases between. Germline V gene sequence: CDR1 SEHNR, CDR2 FQNEAQ (reference sequence). CDR3 sequence reads: CASSLTQETQYF. CDR3 nucleotides: TGTGCCAGCAGCTTGACCCAAGAGACCCAGTACTTC.

The sample holds a few counts of this clone. The chain has TRBV11-2 and TRBJ1-2; D may be TRBD1 (6 bases). Between the trimmed V and J ends, which lost 1 base and 6 bases, there was a span of 9 bases. Germline V gene lookup returns CDR1 SGHAT and CDR2 FQNNGV. This CDR3 is built from 13 residues. The CDR3 nucleotides read TGTGCCAGCAGCTTAGGGGCAGGGGATGGCTACACCTTC. This gives the protein CASSLGAGDGYTF.

J is TRBJ2-5 and V is TRBV7-9, with a tentative D call TRBD2 (5 bases). Trimming shortened V by 5 bases and J by 2 bases, and 12 bases separated the two germline ends. The CDR3 covers 14 residues. Germline CDR1 is SEHNR and CDR2 is FQNEAQ (reference sequence). The CDR3 DNA sequence: TGTGCCAGCAGCCCGGGAATGGGACAAGAGACCCAGTACTTC. It yields the protein CASSPGMGQETQYF.

This clone came up many times. V usage is TRBV28 and J usage is TRBJ2-1, with D perhaps matching TRBD1 (5 bases). CDR3 length equals 13 residues. The V gene's germline CDR1 is MDHEN and CDR2 SYDVKM. The V end lost 5 bases, the J end lost 10 bases, and 15 bases lay between the germline ends. CDR3 DNA: TGTGCCAGCAGTACCCCAGGGTCGAGGGAGCAGTTCTTC. Its translation is CASSTPGSREQFF.

This clone was counted only a few times. The chain is built from TRBV14 and TRBJ1-2; TRBD1 agrees at 7 bases. Germline assignment: CDR1 SGHDN and CDR2 FVKESK. This CDR3 has 13 amino acids. With V trimmed by 4 bases and J by 4 bases, 3 bases remained unmatched. CDR3 in DNA: TGTGCCAGCAGCCTAGACAGGGCCTATGGCTACACCTTC. The encoded protein is CASSLDRAYGYTF.